A single sample is the source of the 11 T cell receptor beta chains below, sequenced in a study of response to subunit inactivated influenza vaccine. Each CDR3 protein gets one entry after TCRdb re-called the RT-PCR reads with MiXCR. This table holds about 580,000 distinct CDR3 sequences, approximately 14% found once. Material: PBMCs from blood, obtained about 13 days after vaccination. The receptors were sampled from a man aged 50 to 60 who received an inactivated influenza vaccine.

The chain carries TRBV6-2 or TRBV6-3 and TRBJ2-3; 9 nucleotides match TRBD2. J was trimmed by 0 bases and V by 2 bases; bases with no gene match: 3. The CDR3 has 16 residues. Germline V lookup: CDR1 MNHEY, CDR2 SVGEGT. The CDR3 sequence is CASSYRTSVSTDTQYF. For the CDR3, the DNA is TGTGCCAGCAGTTACCGGACTAGCGTCAGCACAGATACGCAGTATTTT.

Only a few counts were recorded for this clonotype. The V and J genes are TRBV5-1 and TRBJ2-7, with D hard to call. V shed 0 bases and J shed 2 bases, with 12 bases lying between them. Germline CDR1 SGHRS, CDR2 YFSETQ. The CDR3 is made up of 15 amino acids. CDR3 nucleotide sequence: TGCGCCAGCAGCTTGGTGGCAACGGCTACCTACGAGCAGTACTTC. This gives the protein CASSLVATATYEQYF.

Comment on this clonotype: Given a much more abundant clone one base away, this may be a read error. V and J are TRBV13 and TRBJ1-4, with D hard to call. Germline V CDR1 and CDR2: PRHDT, FYEKMQ (reference sequence). The CDR3 has 14 residues. CDR3 loop: CASSLAHTREKLYF. In nucleotides, the CDR3 is TGTGCCAGCAGCTTAGCCCATACAAGGGAAAAACTGTATTTT.

For this clonotype: Given a much more abundant clone one base away, this may be a read error. The chain employs TRBV4-2 and TRBJ2-7, with D maybe TRBD2 (5 bases). Trimming took 0 bases from V and 2 from J, leaving 11 bases between them. Looked up from germline, CDR1 is LGHNA and CDR2 is YNFKEQ. CDR3 length: 15 amino acids. In nucleotides, the CDR3 is TGTGCCAGCAGCCAAGAGGCGAGAGGGCCCTACGAGCAGTACTTC. Protein: CASSQEARGPYEQYF.

A few counts support this clonotype. The chain employs TRBV29-1 and TRBJ1-1; the D is unclear. In germline, CDR1 is SQVTM, CDR2 ANQGSEA. Trimming pared 3 bases from V and 0 bases from J, leaving 5 bases between. The CDR3 is 12 amino acids. DNA for the CDR3: TGCAGCGTTGAGGGGATGAACACTGAAGCTTTCTTT. Translated, it gives CSVEGMNTEAFF.

This clonotype was counted a few times. The V gene is TRBV27, the J gene TRBJ2-5; TRBD2 is a possible D gene (5 bases). Germline V gene lookup returns CDR1 MNHEY and CDR2 SMNVEV (reference sequence). The length of the CDR3 is 16 residues. Trimming cost V 1 base and J 4 bases, with 16 bases left between them. Here the CDR3 reads CASSLFFGGWTETQYF. DNA of the CDR3: TGTGCCAGCAGTTTATTTTTCGGAGGTTGGACAGAGACCCAGTACTTC.

Many counts were recorded for this clonotype. The rearrangement links TRBV4-2 to TRBJ2-1, with TRBD2 matching over 7 bases. CDR1 LGHNA and CDR2 YNFKEQ come from the germline V gene. J was trimmed by 3 bases and V by 4 bases; bases with no gene match: 6. This CDR3 contains 15 residues. The CDR3 DNA is TGTGCCAGCAGCCGTCGACTAGCAGACTACAATGAGCAGTTCTTC. Amino acids: CASSRRLADYNEQFF.

J is TRBJ2-5 and V is TRBV10-3; D perhaps matches TRBD1 (5 bases). CDR3 length: 14 amino acids. The V gene lost 2 bases and the J gene lost 5 bases, with 12 bases spanning the gap. From germline, CDR1 is ENHRY and CDR2 SYGVKD. The DNA of the CDR3 is TGTGCCATCAGTGAGCCCCGACAGAGGGAGACCCAGTACTTC. This gives the protein CAISEPRQRETQYF.

This clonotype was seen just once. This chain uses TRBV20-1 with TRBJ2-3, with 8 bases fitting TRBD2. J gave up 14 bases and V 6 bases, and 25 bases lay outside the gene matches. This CDR3 comprises 16 residues. Germline V gives CDR1 DFQATT, CDR2 SNEGSKA (reference sequence). CDR3 residues: CSAKNPITSGGRGVYF. The CDR3 bases are TGCAGTGCAAAAAATCCCATAACTAGCGGAGGACGTGGGGTGTATTTT.

This clonotype was detected only a few times. The chain joins TRBV20-1 to TRBJ2-1; TRBD2 matches at 7 bases. V was clipped by 3 bases and J by 4 bases; unmatched bases: 9. CDR1 is DFQATT, CDR2 SNEGSKA, per germline (reference sequence). CDR3 length: 15 residues. CDR3 bases: TGCAGTGCTAGTTTAGCTAGCGGAAAATACAATGAGCAGTTCTTC. This sequence encodes CSASLASGKYNEQFF.

The rearrangement joins TRBV12-3 or TRBV12-4 to TRBJ1-4; 10 nucleotides agree with TRBD1. This CDR3 contains 17 residues. V dropped 5 bases and J dropped 0; count of bases not matched to a gene: 6. Here the CDR3 reads CASSKGQGTATNEKLFF. The CDR3 nucleotides are TGTGCCAGCAGTAAGGGACAGGGGACTGCAACTAATGAAAAACTGTTTTTT.